Presented here are 9 T cell receptor beta chains from one specimen sequenced in a study of shared clonotypes between healthy human individuals. Profiling relied on immunoSEQ multiplex PCR, and the TCRdb table lists in-frame clones only, not all of them. The sample holds approximately 2,200,000 clones; roughly 91% are singletons and the top ten take around 1.7%. In the naive CD8 group, cells lacked CD45RO and were positively selected for CCR7, so terminally differentiated effector memory CD45RA+ cells were left out. The sequenced sample was naive CD8+ T cells from PBMCs. These receptors were collected from a man aged 18 to 30 in good health. Some clones in this sample may be carry-over from other donors' samples.

The CDR3 spells CASSVGNLRAGDEQFF. The DNA of the CDR3 is TGTGCCAGCAGCGTAGGAAATTTGAGAGCCGGGGATGAGCAGTTCTTC. V gene TRBV9 combines with J gene TRBJ2-1, with D possibly matching TRBD2 (5 bases). Trimming pared 0 bases from V and 8 bases from J, leaving 18 bases between. CDR1 and CDR2 from the germline V gene are SGDLS and YYNGEE. The CDR3 is made up of 16 amino acids.

In DNA, the CDR3 is TGTGCCAGCAGCTTGGGTCCGGGGGGAAACACCATATATTTT. Protein: CASSLGPGGNTIYF. The gene calls are TRBV5-8 and TRBJ1-3, with D uncertain. Germline V CDR1 and CDR2: SGHTS, YDEGEE. Trimming shortened V by 0 bases and J by 4 bases, and 8 bases separated the two germline ends. This CDR3 comprises 14 residues.

J is TRBJ2-7 and V is TRBV4-1, with D possibly being TRBD2 (5 bases). The V end was cut by 0 bases, the J end by 3 bases, with 9 bases between. CDR3 length equals 14 residues. The germline CDR1 and CDR2 sequences are MGHRA and YSYEKL. The CDR3 DNA reads TGCGCCAGCAGCCAAGAACCTGGGAGCTACGAGCAGTACTTC. Translation gives CASSQEPGSYEQYF.

V gene TRBV6-5 combines with J gene TRBJ2-5; a possible D gene is TRBD1 (6 bases). The CDR3 is 14 residues long. Trimming took off 0 bases at V and 5 bases at J, with 10 bases between the two ends. The V gene's germline CDR1 is MNHEY and CDR2 SVGAGI. The CDR3 region is CASSYSRGLETQYF. CDR3 in DNA: TGTGCCAGCAGTTACTCGAGGGGGTTGGAGACCCAGTACTTC.

This rearrangement joins TRBV19 to TRBJ2-3, with D unresolved. V was cut by 8 bases and J by 0 bases, with 12 bases left in between. This CDR3 has 14 amino acids. Germline CDR1 and CDR2: LNHDA and SQIVND (reference sequence). The CDR3 DNA sequence: TGTGCCAGTCTCGGACGCAGAAGCACAGATACGCAGTATTTT. It encodes CASLGRRSTDTQYF.

The chain's CDR3 is CASSLGGDLWNEQFF. CDR3 coding DNA: TGTGCCAGCAGCCTGGGAGGGGACCTCTGGAATGAGCAGTTCTTC. The rearrangement joins TRBV7-3 to TRBJ2-1; 7 bases are shared with TRBD2. Germline CDR1 and CDR2: SGHTA and FQGTGA. This CDR3 spans 15 amino acids. After removal of 5 bases from V and 7 bases from J, the junction contained 11 bases not matched to a gene.

The rearrangement links TRBV11-2 to TRBJ1-1, with a weak D call TRBD1 (5 bases). The germline CDR1 and CDR2 sequences are SGHAT and FQNNGV. V lost 0 bases and J 2 bases, leaving 13 bases between the germline ends. The CDR3 totals 16 residues. As DNA, the CDR3 is TGTGCCAGCAGCTTAGATACGTGGGGGGGTAACACTGAAGCTTTCTTT. This sequence encodes CASSLDTWGGNTEAFF.

This clone was counted once. This chain uses TRBV7-2 with TRBJ2-5; D may be TRBD2 (6 bases). CDR3 length equals 16 residues. CDR1 SGHTA and CDR2 FQGNSA come from the germline V gene. V gave up 5 bases and J gave up 4 bases, with 20 bases separating them. The DNA of the CDR3 is TGTGCCAGCAGCGCTATGACTAGGAGTCGGGCAGAGACCCAGTACTTC. Its protein is CASSAMTRSRAETQYF.

This chain uses TRBV16 with TRBJ2-7, with TRBD1 identical over 8 bases. The germline gives CDR1 KGHSY, CDR2 FQNENV. The CDR3 is 13 residues long. The V gene end was trimmed by 8 bases and the J gene end by 0 bases; junction bases not matched to a gene: 3. As DNA, the CDR3 is TGTGCCAGCGCCCAGGGGGCCTCCTACGAGCAGTACTTC. Translating gives CASAQGASYEQYF.